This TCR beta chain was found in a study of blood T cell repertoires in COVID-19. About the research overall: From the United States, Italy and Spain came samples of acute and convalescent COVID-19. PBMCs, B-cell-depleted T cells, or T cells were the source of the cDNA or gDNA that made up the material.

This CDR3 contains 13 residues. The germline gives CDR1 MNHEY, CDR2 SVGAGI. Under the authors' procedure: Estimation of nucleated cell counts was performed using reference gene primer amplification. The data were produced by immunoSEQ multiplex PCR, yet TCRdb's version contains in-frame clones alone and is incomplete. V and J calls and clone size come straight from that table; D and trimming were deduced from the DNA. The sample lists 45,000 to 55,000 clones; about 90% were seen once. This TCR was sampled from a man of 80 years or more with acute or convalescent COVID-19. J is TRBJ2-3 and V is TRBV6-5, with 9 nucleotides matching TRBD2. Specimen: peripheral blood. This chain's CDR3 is CAAGGHQGDTQYF. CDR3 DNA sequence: TGTGCAGCGGGGGGACACCAAGGAGATACGCAGTATTTT.